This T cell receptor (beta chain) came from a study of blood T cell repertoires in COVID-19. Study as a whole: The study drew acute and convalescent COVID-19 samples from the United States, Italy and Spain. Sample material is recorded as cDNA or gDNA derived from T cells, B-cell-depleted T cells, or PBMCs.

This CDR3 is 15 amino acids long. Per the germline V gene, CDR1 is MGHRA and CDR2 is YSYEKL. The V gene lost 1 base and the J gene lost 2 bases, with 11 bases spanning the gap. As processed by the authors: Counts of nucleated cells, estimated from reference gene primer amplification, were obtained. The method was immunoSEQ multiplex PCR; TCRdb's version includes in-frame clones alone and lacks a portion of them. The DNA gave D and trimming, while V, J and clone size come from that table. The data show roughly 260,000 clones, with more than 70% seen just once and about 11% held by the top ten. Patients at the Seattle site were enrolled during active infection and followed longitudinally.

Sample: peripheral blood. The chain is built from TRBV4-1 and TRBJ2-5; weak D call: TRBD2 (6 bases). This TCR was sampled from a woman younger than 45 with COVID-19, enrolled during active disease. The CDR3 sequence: CASSQGSGQQETQYF. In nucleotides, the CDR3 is TGCGCCAGCAGCCAAGGGAGCGGGCAGCAAGAGACCCAGTACTTC.